The clone carrying this T cell receptor beta chain has just one count. This sample was included in a study of blood T cell repertoires in COVID-19. Turning to the study itself: Some COVID-19 samples were acute and others convalescent; all came from the United States, Italy and Spain.

Using immunoSEQ multiplex PCR, the repertoire was profiled, and TCRdb retains in-frame clones only, with some absent. The table has 400,000 or so clones, around nine tenths seen once. The receptor's source is a human donor in a cohort sampled during active COVID-19. Sequenced: peripheral blood.

The CDR3 sequence is CAWRADRGSGYGYTF. Here the CDR3 DNA reads TGTGCCTGGAGGGCTGACAGGGGGTCGGGCTATGGCTACACCTTC. The V gene is TRBV30, the J gene TRBJ1-2; 9 bases match TRBD1. The CDR3 has 15 amino acids. The germline V gene encodes CDR1 GTSNPN and CDR2 SVGIG (reference sequence). V was clipped by 3 bases and J by 4 bases; unmatched bases: 9.